These 24 T cell receptor beta chains were all obtained from the same sample, sequenced in a study of blood T cell repertoires in COVID-19. Here immunoSEQ multiplex PCR was the method, and the copy in TCRdb shows in-frame clones only, minus some. The sample lists some 240,000 clones, almost 90% occurring once. Specimen: peripheral blood. These receptor sequences come from a woman in her sixties with COVID-19, enrolled during active disease.

J is TRBJ2-2 and V is TRBV9; no clear D. The CDR3 is 13 residues long. The germline gives CDR1 SGDLS, CDR2 YYNGEE. V was cut by 3 bases and J by 2 bases, with 5 bases left in between. CDR3 in DNA: TGTGCCAGCAGCGCTTTTAACACCGGGGAGCTGTTTTTT. Translation gives CASSAFNTGELFF.

The chain has TRBV7-2 and TRBJ2-2, with 10 bases that match TRBD2. CDR3 size: 16 residues. Germline V gives CDR1 SGHTA, CDR2 FQGNSA. Germline trimming cut 3 bases from V and 1 base from J; bases unmatched to any gene: 2. CDR3 nucleotides: TGTGCCAGCAGCTTTATAGCGGGGGGGAACACCGGGGAGCTGTTTTTT. It translates to CASSFIAGGNTGELFF.

CDR3 DNA sequence: TGTGCCAGCAGCCAAACTAGCGGCTCCTACAATGAGCAGTTCTTC. The encoded protein is CASSQTSGSYNEQFF. The chain carries TRBV4-2 and TRBJ2-1; TRBD2 matches at 8 bases. The CDR3 covers 15 residues. Germline loops: CDR1 LGHNA, CDR2 YNFKEQ. J lost 0 bases, V lost 2 bases, and 0 bases had no gene match.

The CDR3 DNA reads as TGCGCCAGCAGCCAAGTTGGGGACAGGGCCTACAATGAGCAGTTCTTC. Translation: CASSQVGDRAYNEQFF. This rearrangement joins TRBV4-3 to TRBJ2-1; 9 bases line up with TRBD1. The germline V gene has CDR1 LGHNA and CDR2 YSLEER. CDR3 length equals 16 residues. The V segment lost 1 base and the J segment 2 bases; nucleotides outside the gene matches: 3.

The chain carries TRBV18 and TRBJ2-1, with 9 nucleotides matching TRBD1. Trimming cost V 4 bases and J 3 bases; bases outside gene matches: 13. This CDR3 is 18 amino acids long. Germline-derived CDR1 and CDR2 are KGHSH and LQKENI. As DNA, the CDR3 is TGTGCCAGCTCACTGGGCTTACTCGGGACAGGGAGCTACAATGAGCAGTTCTTC. Protein product: CASSLGLLGTGSYNEQFF. Using reference TRBV18 and TRBJ2-1 for the parts outside the CDR3, the full variable domain is NAGVMQNPRHLVRRRGQEARLRCSPMKGHSHVYWYRQLPEEGLKFMVYLQKENIIDESGMPKERFSAEFPKEGPSILRIQQVVRGDSAAYFCASSLGLLGTGSYNEQFFGPGTRLTVL.

CDR3 sequence: CASSPWDREETQYF. In DNA, the CDR3 is TGTGCCAGCTCACCCTGGGACAGGGAAGAGACCCAGTACTTC. The genes are TRBV18 and TRBJ2-5; 9 bases are shared with TRBD1. Looked up from germline, CDR1 is KGHSH and CDR2 is LQKENI. This CDR3 comprises 14 residues. The V and J ends lost 3 bases and 3 bases, in that order; junction bases with no gene match: 2.

The chain combines TRBV11-2 with TRBJ2-7; TRBD1 agrees at 7 bases. This CDR3 region has 15 residues. Germline values: CDR1 SGHAT, CDR2 FQNNGV. V dropped 1 base and J dropped 3; count of bases not matched to a gene: 6. CDR3 bases: TGTGCCAGCAGCTTAGTTGTGGGGACAGACTACGAGCAGTACTTC. Translated: CASSLVVGTDYEQYF.

CDR3 residues: CAYRRRDSETQYF. The CDR3 DNA follows: TGTGCCTACCGAAGGAGGGACAGCGAGACCCAGTACTTC. The rearrangement joins TRBV30 to TRBJ2-5; possible D gene TRBD1, 7 bases. This CDR3 region has 13 residues. V was shortened by 7 bases and J by 5 bases, with 17 bases between the two germline ends. The germline V gene has CDR1 GTSNPN and CDR2 SVGIG (reference sequence).

The chain links TRBV4-1 to TRBJ1-5; no clear D. V lost 1 base and J 6 bases, leaving 16 bases between the germline ends. Germline assignment: CDR1 MGHRA and CDR2 YSYEKL. CDR3 length: 16 residues. CDR3 in DNA: TGCGCCAGCAGCCAAGTTGCAGGTCTTAGGCTTCAGCCCCAGCATTTT. Translating gives CASSQVAGLRLQPQHF.

This clone was seen a single time. The chain employs TRBV7-2 and TRBJ1-6; D not resolved. The CDR3 has 15 amino acids. Germline-derived CDR1 and CDR2 are SGHTA and FQGNSA. The V end was cut by 5 bases, the J end by 8 bases, with 16 bases between. CDR3 loop: CASSPNPGGYSPLHF. The CDR3 DNA reads TGTGCCAGCAGCCCTAACCCAGGAGGATATTCACCCCTCCACTTT.

The rearrangement links TRBV5-6 to TRBJ1-1; D call uncertain. Germline V gene data show CDR1 as SGHDT and CDR2 as YYEEEE. The CDR3 is 13 residues long. V was pared by 4 bases and J by 4 bases, with 11 bases between. DNA of the CDR3: TGTGCCAGCAGCCTTAAACCCAGCACTGAAGCTTTCTTT. Translation gives CASSLKPSTEAFF. Full variable domain (outside the CDR3, taken from reference TRBV5-6 and TRBJ1-1): DAGVTQSPTHLIKTRGQQVTLRCSPKSGHDTVSWYQQALGQGPQFIFQYYEEEERQRGNFPDRFSGHQFPNYSSELNVNALLLGDSALYLCASSLKPSTEAFFGQGTRLTVV.

V and J are TRBV11-2 and TRBJ1-2, with a weak D call TRBD1 (5 bases). The V end lost 2 bases, the J end lost 7 bases, and 14 bases lay between the germline ends. CDR1 and CDR2 from the germline V gene are SGHAT and FQNNGV. The CDR3 loop spans 14 amino acids. The CDR3 nucleotides read TGTGCCAGCAGCTTAAACTCCGGGGGGGGTGGCTACACCTTC. This encodes CASSLNSGGGGYTF.

The CDR3 loop is CATYRQVLNYGYTF. In nucleotides, the CDR3 is TGTGCCACCTACCGACAGGTACTTAACTATGGCTACACCTTC. V and J are TRBV2 and TRBJ1-2, with D perhaps TRBD1 (6 bases). This CDR3 has 14 amino acids. Per the germline V gene, CDR1 is SNHLY and CDR2 is FYNNEI. The V gene lost 10 bases and the J gene lost 1 base, with 16 bases spanning the gap.

This chain links TRBV9 with TRBJ2-2, with D unresolved. The length of the CDR3 is 15 residues. Germline V gene lookup returns CDR1 SGDLS and CDR2 YYNGEE. V was cut by 2 bases and J by 0 bases, with 8 bases left in between. The CDR3 region has the DNA TGTGCCAGCAGCGTCGTCAGTTCGAACACCGGGGAGCTGTTTTTT. It encodes CASSVVSSNTGELFF.

The chain combines TRBV9 with TRBJ1-4; D is undetermined. Per germline, CDR1 SGDLS and CDR2 YYNGEE. CDR3 size: 16 residues. Trimming removed 2 bases at V and 5 bases at J, with 16 bases between. The CDR3 DNA is TGTGCCAGCAGCGTTAAAGCGGGAGGCTACAATGAAAAACTGTTTTTT. The encoded protein is CASSVKAGGYNEKLFF. The variable domain in full, completed from reference TRBV9 and TRBJ1-4, reads DSGVTQTPKHLITATGQRVTLRCSPRSGDLSVYWYQQSLDQGLQFLIQYYNGEERAKGNILERFSAQQFPDLHSELNLSSLELGDSALYFCASSVKAGGYNEKLFFGSGTQLSVL.

This chain joins TRBV6-5 and TRBJ1-1; D may be TRBD1 (5 bases). V was shortened by 1 base and J by 4 bases, with 16 bases between the two germline ends. The germline gives CDR1 MNHEY, CDR2 SVGAGI. The CDR3 covers 16 residues. CDR3 protein: CASSYLRTRGGTEAFF. The CDR3 region has the DNA TGTGCCAGCAGTTACTTGAGAACAAGGGGAGGCACTGAAGCTTTCTTT.

The genes are TRBV19 and TRBJ1-5; D ambiguous. The V end lost 9 bases, the J end lost 3 bases, and 12 bases lay between the germline ends. This CDR3 is 13 amino acids long. From germline, CDR1 is LNHDA and CDR2 SQIVND (reference sequence). CDR3 amino acids: CASRPQANQPQHF. The CDR3 DNA sequence: TGTGCCAGCCGCCCCCAAGCCAATCAGCCCCAGCATTTT.

This chain joins TRBV19 and TRBJ1-4; TRBD1 matches at 8 bases. J gave up 7 bases and V 7 bases, and 14 bases lay outside the gene matches. The CDR3 is 16 residues long. Germline V CDR1 and CDR2: LNHDA, SQIVND (reference sequence). The CDR3 DNA reads TGTGCCAGTAAAGAAGCAGGGGGCGCCTACGGTGAAAAACTGTTTTTT. Protein: CASKEAGGAYGEKLFF.

The chain employs TRBV12-5 and TRBJ1-1; tentative D call: TRBD1 (5 bases). CDR3 length equals 13 residues. Germline V gene lookup returns CDR1 LGHNT and CDR2 FRNRAP. Trimming left V 10 bases short and J 4 bases short, with 16 bases between. CDR3 sequence (DNA): TGTGCTACGAAACCCGGGGGGAGCACTGAAGCTTTCTTT. Residues: CATKPGGSTEAFF.

This sequence joins TRBV30 and TRBJ1-1, with a tentative D call TRBD1 (5 bases). V was pared by 3 bases and J by 0 bases, with 14 bases between. Per the germline V gene, CDR1 is GTSNPN and CDR2 is SVGIG (reference sequence). The length of the CDR3 is 15 residues. CDR3 bases: TGTGCCTGGAGGGGGCGCGGGACGATGAACACTGAAGCTTTCTTT. Encoded protein: CAWRGRGTMNTEAFF.

This chain connects TRBV19 to TRBJ2-1; 8 nucleotides align to TRBD2. V lost 7 bases to trimming and J lost 7 bases; unmatched junction nucleotides: 15. Germline V CDR1 and CDR2: LNHDA, SQIVND (reference sequence). There are 16 residues in the CDR3. The CDR3 here is CASNRPGLGFGNEQFF. DNA for the CDR3: TGTGCCAGTAATCGGCCGGGACTAGGATTCGGGAATGAGCAGTTCTTC.

V is TRBV18 and J is TRBJ1-2, with D maybe TRBD1 (6 bases). The CDR3 sequence is 14 residues long. Germline V gene sequence: CDR1 KGHSH, CDR2 LQKENI. V was trimmed by 6 bases and J by 10 bases, leaving 21 bases between them. In DNA, the CDR3 is TGTGCCAGCTCGTTTTACAGGGATTCCACTGACTACACCTTC. It encodes CASSFYRDSTDYTF.

V usage is TRBV5-1 and J usage is TRBJ2-2; TRBD1 matches 8 bases. This CDR3 has 14 residues. Germline CDR1 and CDR2: SGHRS and YFSETQ. V lost 4 bases, J lost 4 bases, and 3 bases stayed unmatched. The CDR3 region is CASSNTGGTGELFF. The CDR3 DNA reads TGCGCCAGCAGCAATACAGGGGGCACCGGGGAGCTGTTTTTT.

This clone was found a few times. The CDR3 reads CASSPNTGSYEQYF. CDR3 coding DNA: TGTGCCAGCAGCCCCAATACTGGCTCCTACGAGCAGTACTTC. V gene TRBV3-1 (or the pseudogene TRBV3-2) combines with J gene TRBJ2-7; D is unresolved. CDR3 length equals 14 residues. V shed 4 bases and J shed 0 bases, with 10 bases lying between them. Germline lookup yields CDR1 LGHDT and CDR2 YNNKEL (reference sequence).